This paragraph reports one TCR beta chain. Its target is unknown. Each single cDNA molecule received a unique molecular identifier. One entry per CDR3 protein, called by TCRdb with MiXCR from the 5' RACE reads. This sample yields approximately 90,000 distinct CDR3 sequences, of which approximately 11% are seen a single time; under 5% belongs to the top ten. The sample belongs to a study of early T cells in non-severe SARS-CoV-2 infection. The overall study: Sequenced material consisted of bulk RNA (from unsorted whole blood), and chains were unpaired.

Study-level points and caveats: A preference for anti-spike CD8 responses marked VDJdb matching, which missed private and CD4 specificities.

J was trimmed by 10 bases and V by 1 base; bases with no gene match: 6. Germline values: CDR1 SGHTA, CDR2 FQGNSA. There are 15 residues in the CDR3. The material sequenced was whole blood, taken at baseline. This receptor was obtained from an adult who was a healthcare worker with PCR-confirmed SARS-CoV-2 infection or an uninfected control (not recorded which). The V call is TRBV7-2, the J call TRBJ2-1; 11 bases line up with TRBD2. CDR3 sequence (DNA): TGTGCCAGCAGCTTAGTACTAGCGGGAGTGCGGGAGCAGTTCTTC. It translates to CASSLVLAGVREQFF.